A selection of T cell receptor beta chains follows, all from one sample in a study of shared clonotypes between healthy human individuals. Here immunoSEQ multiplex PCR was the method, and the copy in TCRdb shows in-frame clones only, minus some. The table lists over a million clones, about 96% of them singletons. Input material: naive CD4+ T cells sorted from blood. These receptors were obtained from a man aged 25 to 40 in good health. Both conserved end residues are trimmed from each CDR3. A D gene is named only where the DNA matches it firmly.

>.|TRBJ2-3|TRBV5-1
ASSTDTALNTQY
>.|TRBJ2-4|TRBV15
ATSREGAGNIQY
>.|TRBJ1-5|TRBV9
ASSSRGAGQPQH
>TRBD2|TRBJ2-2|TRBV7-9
ASREGLAYTGELF
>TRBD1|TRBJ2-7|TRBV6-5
ASSYGGQGYHEQY
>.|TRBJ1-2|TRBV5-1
ASRGSNGYT
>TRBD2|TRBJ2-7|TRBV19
ASSIGLGTYEQY
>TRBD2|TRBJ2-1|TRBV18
ASSPETSGLGNEQF
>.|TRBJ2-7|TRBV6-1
ASSALGYEQY
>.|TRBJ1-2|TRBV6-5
ASRTPGTYGYT
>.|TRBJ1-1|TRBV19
ASSIDRYGGTEAF
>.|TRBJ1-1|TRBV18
ASSPFLGLVNTEAF
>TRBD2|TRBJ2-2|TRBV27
ASTQGATSGRYTGELF